These T cell receptor beta chains were read from a single sample in a study of glioma-infiltrating T cells after dendritic cell vaccination. Sequenced by immunoSEQ multiplex PCR; TCRdb stores in-frame clones only, minus some. The data show roughly 56,000 clones, over 65% seen once. The material sequenced was blood, taken after dendritic cell vaccination. The receptors come from a human donor with glioblastoma. Both conserved end residues are part of each CDR3. The D gene is left open where the match is weak.

cdr3_aa | v_call | d_call | cdr3_length
CASSFRDTEAFF | TRBV28 | NA | 12
CASRGTSGGRNEQFF | TRBV28 | TRBD2 | 15
CSLAGGTGELFF | TRBV29-1 | TRBD2 | 12
CASSRNGLAGASSYNEQFF | TRBV11-3 | TRBD2 | 19
CASSEDRYGYTF | TRBV7-9 | NA | 12
CASSQTTEYNEQFF | TRBV4-1 | NA | 14
CASSLVGRAGGYTF | TRBV7-2 | NA | 14
CASSLAGGPNNEQFF | TRBV6-5 | TRBD2 | 15
CASSRVRTGGPDTQYF | TRBV4-1 | TRBD1 | 16
CASSDTVLNSYEQYF | TRBV7-9 | NA | 15
CASSLTGTGLNSPLHF | TRBV5-4 | TRBD1 | 16
CASSPDSKDEQFF | TRBV4-3 | NA | 13
CAWSVGQGILETQYF | TRBV30 | TRBD1 | 15
CASSFKGGGEQFF | TRBV27 | NA | 13
CASSLWAGKQETQYF | TRBV28 | NA | 15
CASSRYRGSETQYF | TRBV5-6 | TRBD1 | 14
CASSLVRRTSGVAGGEQFF | TRBV7-2 | TRBD2 | 19
CASSLGGAGNQPQHF | TRBV5-4 | NA | 15
CASRGWRGIAKNIQYF | TRBV12-1 | NA | 16